A selection of T cell receptor beta chains follows, all from one sample in a study of neurological immune-mediated disorders. TCRdb reanalysed the 5' RACE reads using MiXCR and keeps one entry per CDR3 protein. This table holds fewer than 50,000 distinct CDR3 sequences, around 2.5% found once. Sequencing was done on a sample of PBMCs. These receptors were obtained from a man aged 30-40 years with multiple sclerosis. The CDR3 runs from the conserved cysteine through the conserved F or W. The order of the fields is clone size, V gene, D gene, J gene, CDR3 DNA, CDR3 protein. A D gene is named only where the DNA matches it firmly. The size entry gives how often the clone was seen (once, few, many) or a class if it is expanded.

clone_size: many
v_call: TRBV20-1
d_call: -
j_call: TRBJ2-7
cdr3_nt: TGCAGTGCTAGGATCCAACAGGGAGGGAAATACGAGCAGTACTTC
cdr3_aa: CSARIQQGGKYEQYF

clone_size: many
v_call: TRBV5-1
d_call: -
j_call: TRBJ1-6
cdr3_nt: TGCGCCAGCAGCTTCGCCGGGACACTCTCCTATAATTCACCCCTCCACTTT
cdr3_aa: CASSFAGTLSYNSPLHF

clone_size: many
v_call: TRBV12-3/TRBV12-4
d_call: -
j_call: TRBJ1-5
cdr3_nt: TGTGCCAGCAGGCGGGGCGCGGGTCAGCCCCAGCATTTT
cdr3_aa: CASRRGAGQPQHF

clone_size: many
v_call: TRBV5-6
d_call: -
j_call: TRBJ2-7
cdr3_nt: TGTGCCAGCAGCTCCTTGCCTGTGACAGCCACCCCCTACGAGCAGTACTTC
cdr3_aa: CASSSLPVTATPYEQYF

clone_size: few
v_call: TRBV10-1
d_call: -
j_call: TRBJ1-1
cdr3_nt: TGCGCCAGCAGTGAGTCTCGATACCTGAACACTGAAGCTTTCTTT
cdr3_aa: CASSESRYLNTEAFF

clone_size: many
v_call: TRBV20-1
d_call: TRBD2
j_call: TRBJ2-5
cdr3_nt: TGCAGTGCTAGTGCGGGGGGGCGTGAGACCCAGTACTTC
cdr3_aa: CSASAGGRETQYF

clone_size: many
v_call: TRBV7-3
d_call: -
j_call: TRBJ1-2
cdr3_nt: TGTGCCAGCAGCCCCGATCGCCGGGGATACTATGGCTACACCTTC
cdr3_aa: CASSPDRRGYYGYTF

clone_size: many
v_call: TRBV6-6
d_call: -
j_call: TRBJ2-7
cdr3_nt: TGTGCCAGCAGTTACCTCACGAGCTCCTACGAGCAGTACTTC
cdr3_aa: CASSYLTSSYEQYF

clone_size: many
v_call: TRBV29-1
d_call: -
j_call: TRBJ2-2
cdr3_nt: TGCAGCGTTTCGACAGGAACGAACACCGGGGAGCTGTTTTTT
cdr3_aa: CSVSTGTNTGELFF

clone_size: many
v_call: TRBV24-1
d_call: -
j_call: TRBJ2-5
cdr3_nt: TGTGCCACCAGTGATTTAGGGGAGACCCAGTACTTC
cdr3_aa: CATSDLGETQYF

clone_size: many
v_call: TRBV20-1
d_call: TRBD2
j_call: TRBJ2-7
cdr3_nt: TGCAGTGCAACTAGCGGGGGGACCTACGAGCAGTACTTC
cdr3_aa: CSATSGGTYEQYF

clone_size: many
v_call: TRBV25-1
d_call: -
j_call: TRBJ1-2
cdr3_nt: TGTGCCAGCAGTGATCGGGGATACTATGGCTACACCTTC
cdr3_aa: CASSDRGYYGYTF

clone_size: many
v_call: TRBV6-5
d_call: -
j_call: TRBJ2-2
cdr3_nt: TGTGCCAGCAGTTACAACACCGGGGAGCTGTTTTTT
cdr3_aa: CASSYNTGELFF

clone_size: many
v_call: TRBV20-1
d_call: -
j_call: TRBJ1-3
cdr3_nt: TGCAGTGCTAGACCCCCAAGCTCTGGAAACACCATATATTTT
cdr3_aa: CSARPPSSGNTIYF

clone_size: many
v_call: TRBV5-6
d_call: TRBD2
j_call: TRBJ2-1
cdr3_nt: TGTGCCAGCAGCTTGAGGACTAGCGGGAACAATGAGCAGTTCTTC
cdr3_aa: CASSLRTSGNNEQFF

clone_size: many
v_call: TRBV5-5
d_call: -
j_call: TRBJ2-5
cdr3_nt: TGTGCCAGCAGCTTGTTGGCCGGGAATCAAGAGACCCAGTACTTC
cdr3_aa: CASSLLAGNQETQYF